This is a list of T cell receptor beta chains from one sample in a study of technical replicates of blood from several donors. Assay: immunoSEQ multiplex PCR; the TCRdb copy retains only in-frame clones and omits some. The sample consists of some 64,000 clones, approximately 86% of them appearing once. The specimen sequenced was PBMCs. Source of these receptors: a human donor in good health. Some clones in this sample may be carry-over from other donors' samples. Both conserved end residues are part of each CDR3. A D gene is named only where the DNA matches it firmly. Not every row has a clone size; where given, it reads once, few, many or a size class.

D gene: .
J gene: TRBJ2-7
V gene: TRBV27
clone size: .
CDR3 protein: CASNTSYEQYF
CDR3 DNA: TGTGCCAGCAATACTTCCTACGAGCAGTACTTC

D gene: .
J gene: TRBJ1-2
V gene: TRBV7-2
clone size: .
CDR3 protein: CASSFSTYGYTF
CDR3 DNA: TGTGCCAGCAGCTTCAGTACCTATGGCTACACCTTC

D gene: .
J gene: TRBJ1-5
V gene: TRBV6-5
clone size: .
CDR3 protein: CASSRTGNQPQHF
CDR3 DNA: TGTGCCAGCAGCCGGACTGGTAATCAGCCCCAGCATTTT

D gene: TRBD2
J gene: TRBJ2-5
V gene: TRBV13
clone size: .
CDR3 protein: CASSLKRSGGKETQYF
CDR3 DNA: TGTGCCAGCAGCTTAAAGAGGAGCGGGGGGAAAGAGACCCAGTACTTC

D gene: TRBD2
J gene: TRBJ2-1
V gene: TRBV7-8
clone size: .
CDR3 protein: CASSLYREAGDEQFF
CDR3 DNA: TGTGCCAGCAGCTTATATCGGGAGGCCGGGGATGAGCAGTTCTTC

D gene: TRBD2
J gene: TRBJ2-1
V gene: TRBV6-6
clone size: .
CDR3 protein: CASSSGGGLGEQFF
CDR3 DNA: TGTGCCAGCAGTAGCGGGGGGGGACTAGGAGAGCAGTTCTTC

D gene: .
J gene: TRBJ2-5
V gene: TRBV5-6
clone size: .
CDR3 protein: CASSLNGNRETQYF
CDR3 DNA: TGTGCCAGCAGCTTGAACGGTAACCGAGAGACCCAGTACTTC

D gene: .
J gene: TRBJ1-2
V gene: TRBV6-5
clone size: .
CDR3 protein: CASSYSEQTVVRGYTF
CDR3 DNA: TGTGCCAGCAGTTACTCGGAACAGACGGTTGTTCGTGGCTACACCTTC

D gene: TRBD2
J gene: TRBJ2-1
V gene: TRBV5-4
clone size: .
CDR3 protein: CASSDRTSGDNEQFF
CDR3 DNA: TGTGCCAGCAGTGACCGGACTAGCGGTGACAATGAGCAGTTCTTC

D gene: .
J gene: TRBJ2-7
V gene: TRBV7-9
clone size: .
CDR3 protein: CASSNRLQDYEQYF
CDR3 DNA: TGTGCCAGCAGCAACAGGTTACAGGACTACGAGCAGTACTTC

D gene: TRBD2
J gene: TRBJ2-5
V gene: TRBV9
clone size: .
CDR3 protein: CASSVEAGAQETQYF
CDR3 DNA: TGTGCCAGCAGCGTAGAGGCGGGAGCCCAGGAGACCCAGTACTTC

D gene: TRBD2
J gene: TRBJ2-3
V gene: TRBV7-8
clone size: .
CDR3 protein: CASTRSWTSVADTQYF
CDR3 DNA: TGTGCCAGCACTAGAAGCTGGACTAGCGTCGCAGATACGCAGTATTTT

D gene: .
J gene: TRBJ2-7
V gene: TRBV9
clone size: .
CDR3 protein: CASSVAPESSYEQYF
CDR3 DNA: TGTGCCAGCAGCGTAGCTCCGGAGAGCTCCTACGAGCAGTACTTC

D gene: TRBD2
J gene: TRBJ2-2
V gene: TRBV5-4
clone size: .
CDR3 protein: CASSPLTSGGAGELFF
CDR3 DNA: TGTGCCAGCAGCCCCTTGACTAGCGGGGGGGCCGGGGAGCTGTTTTTT

D gene: TRBD2
J gene: TRBJ2-5
V gene: TRBV5-1
clone size: .
CDR3 protein: CASGGGSGSETQYF
CDR3 DNA: TGCGCCAGCGGTGGCGGGAGCGGATCTGAGACCCAGTACTTC

D gene: .
J gene: TRBJ1-4
V gene: TRBV23-1
clone size: .
CDR3 protein: CASSPEAGLTLRDSNEKLFF
CDR3 DNA: TGCGCCAGCAGTCCAGAGGCGGGACTGACTCTGCGAGATTCGAATGAAAAACTGTTTTTT

D gene: .
J gene: TRBJ1-1
V gene: TRBV29-1
clone size: .
CDR3 protein: CSVEGAGAGTEAFF
CDR3 DNA: TGCAGCGTTGAAGGCGCGGGGGCGGGCACTGAAGCTTTCTTT

D gene: TRBD1
J gene: TRBJ1-6
V gene: TRBV2
clone size: .
CDR3 protein: CASRGTGRNSPLHF
CDR3 DNA: TGTGCCAGCAGGGGGACAGGGAGGAATTCACCCCTCCACTTT

D gene: .
J gene: TRBJ2-6
V gene: TRBV6-6
clone size: .
CDR3 protein: CASSESSGANVLTF
CDR3 DNA: TGTGCCAGCAGCGAGAGCTCTGGGGCCAACGTCCTGACTTTC

D gene: .
J gene: TRBJ2-1
V gene: TRBV10-3
clone size: .
CDR3 protein: CAIRSINNEQFF
CDR3 DNA: TGTGCCATCAGATCTATAAACAATGAGCAGTTCTTC

D gene: TRBD2
J gene: TRBJ2-7
V gene: TRBV5-6
clone size: .
CDR3 protein: CASSQAGALYEQYF
CDR3 DNA: TGTGCCAGCAGCCAAGCGGGGGCCCTCTACGAGCAGTACTTC

D gene: TRBD1
J gene: TRBJ2-7
V gene: TRBV11-2
clone size: .
CDR3 protein: CASSVGQGAYEQYF
CDR3 DNA: TGTGCCAGCAGCGTGGGACAGGGGGCCTACGAGCAGTACTTC

D gene: .
J gene: TRBJ2-3
V gene: TRBV7-2
clone size: once
CDR3 protein: CASSLRGIGGLTDTQYF
CDR3 DNA: TGTGCCAGCAGCTTACGCGGTATTGGAGGGCTCACAGATACGCAGTATTTT

D gene: .
J gene: TRBJ1-6
V gene: TRBV6-1
clone size: .
CDR3 protein: CASSDNGSNSPLHF
CDR3 DNA: TGTGCCAGCAGTGACAACGGGAGTAATTCACCCCTCCACTTT

D gene: TRBD2
J gene: TRBJ2-7
V gene: TRBV7-2
clone size: .
CDR3 protein: CASSLTASGRIEQYF
CDR3 DNA: TGTGCCAGCAGCTTAACGGCTAGCGGGAGAATCGAGCAGTACTTC

D gene: .
J gene: TRBJ1-1
V gene: TRBV7-9
clone size: .
CDR3 protein: CASSGRTVNTEAFF
CDR3 DNA: TGTGCCAGCAGCGGCCGGACAGTGAACACTGAAGCTTTCTTT

D gene: TRBD2
J gene: TRBJ2-7
V gene: TRBV7-3
clone size: .
CDR3 protein: CASSSGLGHEQYF
CDR3 DNA: TGTGCCAGCAGCTCGGGACTAGGGCACGAGCAGTACTTC

D gene: TRBD1
J gene: TRBJ1-1
V gene: TRBV5-1
clone size: few
CDR3 protein: CASSLEEGAGAFF
CDR3 DNA: TGCGCCAGCAGCTTGGAAGAGGGGGCAGGGGCTTTCTTT

D gene: .
J gene: TRBJ1-1
V gene: TRBV30
clone size: .
CDR3 protein: CAWSPSHQVLTTEAFF
CDR3 DNA: TGTGCCTGGAGTCCATCTCACCAGGTATTGACCACTGAAGCTTTCTTT

D gene: .
J gene: TRBJ2-3
V gene: TRBV5-1
clone size: .
CDR3 protein: CASSRATALEDTQYF
CDR3 DNA: TGCGCCAGCAGCAGGGCGACAGCGCTGGAAGATACGCAGTATTTT

D gene: .
J gene: TRBJ1-3
V gene: TRBV10-3
clone size: .
CDR3 protein: CAIAKTGGGAGNTIYF
CDR3 DNA: TGTGCCATCGCGAAAACGGGAGGGGGGGCTGGAAACACCATATATTTT

D gene: TRBD2
J gene: TRBJ2-1
V gene: TRBV7-3
clone size: .
CDR3 protein: CASSLNLAGSYNEQFF
CDR3 DNA: TGTGCCAGCAGCTTAAATCTAGCGGGCTCCTACAATGAGCAGTTCTTC

D gene: .
J gene: TRBJ1-3
V gene: TRBV12-5
clone size: .
CDR3 protein: CASRGGRISGNTIYF
CDR3 DNA: TGTGCTAGCCGGGGGGGAAGGATCTCTGGAAACACCATATATTTT

D gene: .
J gene: TRBJ2-7
V gene: TRBV5-6
clone size: .
CDR3 protein: CASSLAREQYF
CDR3 DNA: TGTGCCAGCAGCTTGGCGCGAGAGCAGTACTTC

D gene: .
J gene: TRBJ2-3
V gene: TRBV11-2
clone size: .
CDR3 protein: CASSGPSGGVTDTQYF
CDR3 DNA: TGTGCCAGCAGCGGTCCCTCGGGGGGCGTCACAGATACGCAGTATTTT

D gene: TRBD1
J gene: TRBJ1-1
V gene: TRBV6-5
clone size: .
CDR3 protein: CASSQGAWNTEAFF
CDR3 DNA: TGTGCCAGCAGTCAGGGGGCTTGGAACACTGAAGCTTTCTTT

D gene: .
J gene: TRBJ1-6
V gene: TRBV2
clone size: few
CDR3 protein: CASSDTEPNSPLHF
CDR3 DNA: TGTGCCAGCAGTGATACTGAGCCCAATTCACCCCTCCACTTT

D gene: TRBD1
J gene: TRBJ2-7
V gene: TRBV5-1
clone size: .
CDR3 protein: CASTGDRGPYEQYF
CDR3 DNA: TGCGCCAGCACCGGGGACAGGGGCCCCTACGAGCAGTACTTC